This TCR beta chain comes out of a study of shared clonotypes between healthy human individuals (dated by TCRdb to 2018 to 2020). In the study overall: The cohort comprised a couple of women and three men aged 18 to 49 years. For each donor, CD4 naive and CD4 memory were each given three plates, CD8 naive was given two plates, and CD8 memory was given one plate. To estimate repertoire size and how much clonotypes are shared between individuals, the study performed deep sequencing of blood TCR repertoires from roughly five healthy adults. To increase sequencing depth and limit assay-specific biases, different laboratories used diverse techniques to prepare libraries and sequence TCR repertoires. Leukapheresis yielded between about 0.9 and 8.9 billion PBMCs per donor.

CDR1 and CDR2 were assigned from the germline V gene (reference sequence) as MNHEY and SMNVEV. V gives up 4 bases and J gives up 7 bases, and the segment between their germline ends measures 17 bases. The CDR3, from cysteine to phenylalanine, totals 14 residues. The CDR3 DNA has 42 bases and is translated from base 1. On this clone itself: Its recognized antigen is unknown. No clone much larger than this one lies a single base away; base qualities are absent.

Donors were healthy HIV-negative adults with no recently reported acute infections or vaccinations. Every donor was a Caucasian adult residing in Nashville, Tennessee, USA. CD4+ T cells were enriched through magnetic negative selection, after which naive cells were positively selected on CD45RA and the remaining negative fraction served as the memory subset. Blood was obtained by leukapheresis, after which PBMCs were separated by Ficoll-Histopaque density gradient centrifugation and cryopreserved in liquid nitrogen vapor phase. Analytical flow cytometry was used to check the purity and quantity of each magnetically sorted T cell population. Genomic DNA was isolated from every sorted fraction and measured by UV absorbance on a Nanodrop 2000c. Using the deep immunoSEQ assay, TCR CDR3 regions were amplified from genomic DNA by multiplex PCR. Extracted genomic DNA from each cell subset was distributed evenly across all wells of several immunoSEQ 96-well plates, and each plate was treated as a replicate. For sorted subsets, roughly 200 ng of genomic DNA, equivalent to around 29,000 T cell genomes, went into each replicate PCR. Purified libraries were quantified with a Qubit 3.0 fluorometer, sized on a Bioanalyzer 2100, and re-quantified with the KAPA Library Quantification kit. A separate single-read 150-cycle Illumina NextSeq 550 flow cell was used to sequence each immunoSEQ 96-well plate. The paper's data handling went like this. Because the immunoSEQ output held only junctional sequences and lacked quality scores, the filtering could not match the filtering applied to full-length reads. Sequences were annotated with PyIR, a Python wrapper for IgBLAST v1.9, and V/J genes and CDR3 were assigned using IMGT germline references. Reads were filtered out if the reads had weak V/J assignments (E-value above 1e-6), no CDR3, stop codons, out-of-frame junctions, or ambiguous translated residues. V3J clonotypes were defined as sequences sharing an identical inferred V gene, J gene, and CDR3 amino acid sequence. The percentage overlap between two repertoires was calculated by dividing the number of shared unique clonotypes by the size of the smaller repertoire. Three approaches were used to assess repertoire richness: RTK rarefaction, the Chao1 estimator, and Recon v2.1 estimates of unobserved clonotypes. For all TCRbeta clonotypes obtained by the gDNA method from a few donors, generation probabilities were computed with OLGA. In its TCRdb copy, this immuneACCESS table keeps in-frame sequences only and misses some clones. Where compared with another copy, unresolved V genes explain less than half of these, and the others have no known cause. That table furnishes V, J and clone size, whereas the DNA furnished D and trimming. The sample table holds 2 million to 2.5 million clones, of which approximately 94% were seen once. Around 0.13% of the sample belongs to the ten largest clones.

What the work shows at the level of the full study, not this receptor alone: Sampling was limited to blood, and TCR repertoires in tissue likely differ from TCR repertoires in blood. When a handful of donors were compared, the shared fraction of clonotypes was about 5.5% for naive CD4, more than 3% for naive CD8, 2.3% for memory CD4, and less than 0.5% for memory CD8. The small number of donors limited the genetic and exposure-history diversity represented. Compared with non-shared clonotypes, clonotypes shared by all four sorted-subset donors had higher generation probabilities. Pairwise subsampling indicated that sequencing depth was expected to affect the degree of clonotype sharing among donors. Rarefaction of sorted-subset datasets indicated incomplete sequencing despite the large sequencing depth. Naive subsets generally had larger estimated clonotype richness than memory subsets did.

The sequenced sample was naive CD4+ T cells sorted from blood. This specimen's cell subset or site label, per the study, means: CD45RA+ positively selected. This chain joins TRBV27 to TRBJ2-7; the D gene is perhaps TRBD1, from 6 matching bases. This receptor was obtained from a man between 18 and 29 years old in good health. The DNA sequence is given as TGTGCCAGCAGTTCCCGGCCGAGGACAGATGAGCAGTACTTC. Protein translation: CASSSRPRTDEQYF.